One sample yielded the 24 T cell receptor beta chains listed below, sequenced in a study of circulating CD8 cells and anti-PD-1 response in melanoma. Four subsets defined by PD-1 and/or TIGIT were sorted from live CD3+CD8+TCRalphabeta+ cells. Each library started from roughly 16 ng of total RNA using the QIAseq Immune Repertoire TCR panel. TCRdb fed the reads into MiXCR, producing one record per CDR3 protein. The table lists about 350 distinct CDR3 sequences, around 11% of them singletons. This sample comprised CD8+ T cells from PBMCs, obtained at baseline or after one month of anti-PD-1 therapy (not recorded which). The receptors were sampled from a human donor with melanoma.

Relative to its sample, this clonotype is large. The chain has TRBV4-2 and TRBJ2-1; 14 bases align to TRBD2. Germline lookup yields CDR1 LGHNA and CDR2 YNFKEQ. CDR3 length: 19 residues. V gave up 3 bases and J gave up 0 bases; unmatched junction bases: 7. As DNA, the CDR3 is TGTGCCAGCAGCCAGGGGACTAGCGGGGGCCTGAGCTCCTACAATGAGCAGTTCTTC. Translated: CASSQGTSGGLSSYNEQFF.

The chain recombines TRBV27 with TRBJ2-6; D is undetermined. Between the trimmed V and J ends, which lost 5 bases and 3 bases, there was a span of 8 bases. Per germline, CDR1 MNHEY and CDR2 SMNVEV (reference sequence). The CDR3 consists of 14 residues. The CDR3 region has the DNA TGTGCCAGCAGTCCCCCCCTTGGGGCCAACGTCCTGACTTTC. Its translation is CASSPPLGANVLTF.

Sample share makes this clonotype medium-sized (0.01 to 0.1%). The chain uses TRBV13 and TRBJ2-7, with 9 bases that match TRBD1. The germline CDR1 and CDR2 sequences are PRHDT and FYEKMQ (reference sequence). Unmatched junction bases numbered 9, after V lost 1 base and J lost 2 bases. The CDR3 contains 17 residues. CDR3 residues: CASSLEQGQGEPYEQYF. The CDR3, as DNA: TGTGCCAGCAGCTTAGAACAGGGACAGGGAGAGCCCTACGAGCAGTACTTC.

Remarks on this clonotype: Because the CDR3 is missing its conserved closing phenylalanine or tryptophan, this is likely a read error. CDR3 residues: CASSSLTSPYEQYL. The CDR3, as DNA: TGTGCCAGCAGCTCCCTAACCTCCCCCTACGAGCAGTACCTC. The chain is built from TRBV7-6 and TRBJ2-7; D unclear. Trimming removed 4 bases at V and 2 bases at J, with 12 bases between. Looked up from germline, CDR1 is SGHVS and CDR2 is FNYEAQ. The CDR3 length is 14 residues.

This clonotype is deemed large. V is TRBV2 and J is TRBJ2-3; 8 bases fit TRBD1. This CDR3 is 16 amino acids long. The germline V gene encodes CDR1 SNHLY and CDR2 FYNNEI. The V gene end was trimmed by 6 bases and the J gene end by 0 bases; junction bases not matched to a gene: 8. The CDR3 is CASSAAGGPSTDTQYF. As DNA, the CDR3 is TGTGCCAGCAGCGCTGCAGGGGGCCCCAGCACAGATACGCAGTATTTT.

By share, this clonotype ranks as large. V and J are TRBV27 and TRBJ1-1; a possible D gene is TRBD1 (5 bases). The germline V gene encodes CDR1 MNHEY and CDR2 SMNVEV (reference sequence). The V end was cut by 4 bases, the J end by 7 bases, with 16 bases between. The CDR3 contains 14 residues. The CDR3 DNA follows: TGTGCCAGCAGTTCTCGGATGGGGCTTAGTGAAGCTTTCTTT. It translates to CASSSRMGLSEAFF.

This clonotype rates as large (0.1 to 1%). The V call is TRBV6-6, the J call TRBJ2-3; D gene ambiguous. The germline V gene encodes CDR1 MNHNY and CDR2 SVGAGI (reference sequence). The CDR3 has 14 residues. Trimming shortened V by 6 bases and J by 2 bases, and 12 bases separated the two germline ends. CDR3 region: CASRADTTTDTQYF. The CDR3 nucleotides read TGTGCCAGCAGAGCAGATACTACCACAGATACGCAGTATTTT.

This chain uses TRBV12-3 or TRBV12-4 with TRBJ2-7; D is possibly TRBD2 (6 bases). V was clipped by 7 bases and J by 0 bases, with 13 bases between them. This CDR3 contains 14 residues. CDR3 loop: CASTPGVISYEQYF. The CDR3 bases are TGTGCCAGCACCCCGGGGGTCATCTCCTACGAGCAGTACTTC.

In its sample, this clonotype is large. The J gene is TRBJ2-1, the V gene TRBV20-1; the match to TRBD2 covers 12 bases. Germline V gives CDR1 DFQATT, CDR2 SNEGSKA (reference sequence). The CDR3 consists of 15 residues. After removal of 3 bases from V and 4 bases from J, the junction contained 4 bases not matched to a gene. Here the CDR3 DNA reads TGCAGTGCTAGTCAAACTAGCGGGGGGTACAATGAGCAGTTCTTC. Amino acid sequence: CSASQTSGGYNEQFF.

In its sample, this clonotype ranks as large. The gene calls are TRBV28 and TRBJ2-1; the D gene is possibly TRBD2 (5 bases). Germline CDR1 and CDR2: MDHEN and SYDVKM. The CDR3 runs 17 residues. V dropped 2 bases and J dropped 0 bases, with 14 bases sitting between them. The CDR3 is CASSLVPSGSSYNEQFF. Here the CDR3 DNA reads TGTGCCAGCAGTTTAGTCCCCAGCGGTAGCTCCTACAATGAGCAGTTCTTC.

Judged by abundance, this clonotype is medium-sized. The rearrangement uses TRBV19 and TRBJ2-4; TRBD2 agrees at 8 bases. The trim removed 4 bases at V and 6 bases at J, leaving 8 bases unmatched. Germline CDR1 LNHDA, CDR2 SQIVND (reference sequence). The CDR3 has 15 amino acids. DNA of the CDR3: TGTGCCAGTAGTACGACACTAGCGGCAAGAAACATTCAGTACTTC. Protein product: CASSTTLAARNIQYF.

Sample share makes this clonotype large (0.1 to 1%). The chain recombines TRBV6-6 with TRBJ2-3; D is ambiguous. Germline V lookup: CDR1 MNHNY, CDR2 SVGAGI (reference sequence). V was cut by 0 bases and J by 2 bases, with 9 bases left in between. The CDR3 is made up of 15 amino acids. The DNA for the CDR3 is TGTGCCAGCAGTTACTCTGGTCAGGTCACAGATACGCAGTATTTT. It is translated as CASSYSGQVTDTQYF.

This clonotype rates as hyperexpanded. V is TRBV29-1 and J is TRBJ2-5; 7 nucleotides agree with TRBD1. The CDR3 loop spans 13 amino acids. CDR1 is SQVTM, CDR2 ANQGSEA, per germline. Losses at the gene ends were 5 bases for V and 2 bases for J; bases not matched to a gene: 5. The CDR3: CSVPGQIQETQYF. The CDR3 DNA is TGCAGCGTTCCGGGACAGATACAAGAGACCCAGTACTTC.

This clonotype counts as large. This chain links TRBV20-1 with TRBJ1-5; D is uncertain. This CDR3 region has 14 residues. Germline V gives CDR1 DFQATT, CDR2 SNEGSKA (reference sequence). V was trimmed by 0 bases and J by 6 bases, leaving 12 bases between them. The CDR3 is CSARDVGLGQPQHF. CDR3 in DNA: TGCAGTGCTAGAGACGTCGGGTTAGGTCAGCCCCAGCATTTT.

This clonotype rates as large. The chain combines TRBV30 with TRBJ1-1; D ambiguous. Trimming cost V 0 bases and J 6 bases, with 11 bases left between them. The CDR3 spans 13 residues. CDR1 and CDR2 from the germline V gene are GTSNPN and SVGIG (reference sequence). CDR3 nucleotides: TGTGCCTGGAGTGTAGCGGGAAGAGCTGAAGCTTTCTTT. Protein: CAWSVAGRAEAFF.

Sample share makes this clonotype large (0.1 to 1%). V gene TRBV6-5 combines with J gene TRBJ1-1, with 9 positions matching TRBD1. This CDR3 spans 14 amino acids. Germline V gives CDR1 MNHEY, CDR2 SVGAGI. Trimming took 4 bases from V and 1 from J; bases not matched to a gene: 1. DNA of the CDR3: TGTGCCAGCAGTTCGGGACAGGGGAACACTGAAGCTTTCTTT. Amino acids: CASSSGQGNTEAFF.

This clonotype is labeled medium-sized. CDR3 sequence reads: CASSIQGPTEAFF. CDR3 bases: TGTGCCAGTAGTATACAGGGCCCCACTGAAGCTTTCTTT. V usage is TRBV19 and J usage is TRBJ1-1; maybe TRBD1 (5 bases). The CDR3 loop spans 13 amino acids. The germline V gene encodes CDR1 LNHDA and CDR2 SQIVND (reference sequence). V dropped 2 bases and J dropped 4 bases, with 8 bases sitting between them.

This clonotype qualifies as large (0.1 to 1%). The CDR3 sequence: CAISGPGQGVYEQYF. The DNA for the CDR3 is TGTGCCATCAGTGGACCGGGACAGGGGGTATACGAGCAGTACTTC. The V and J genes are TRBV10-3 and TRBJ2-7; 11 bases fit TRBD1. V gave up 4 bases and J gave up 4 bases; unmatched junction bases: 6. CDR3 length equals 15 residues. The germline V gene has CDR1 ENHRY and CDR2 SYGVKD.

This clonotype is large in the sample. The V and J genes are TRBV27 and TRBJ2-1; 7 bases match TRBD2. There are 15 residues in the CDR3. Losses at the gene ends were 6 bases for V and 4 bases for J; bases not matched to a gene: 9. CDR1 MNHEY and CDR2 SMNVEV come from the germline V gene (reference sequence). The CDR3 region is CASSNLAVSYNEQFF. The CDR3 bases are TGTGCCAGCAGCAACCTAGCGGTTTCTTACAATGAGCAGTTCTTC.

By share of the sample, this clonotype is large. CDR3: CSSLQRSYNEQFF. Written as DNA, the CDR3 is TGCAGCAGTCTTCAGCGCTCCTACAATGAGCAGTTCTTC. The chain joins TRBV29-1 to TRBJ2-1, with D uncertain. The germline V gene has CDR1 SQVTM and CDR2 ANQGSEA. The CDR3 runs 13 residues. Trimming removed 8 bases from V and 0 bases from J, with 11 bases in between.

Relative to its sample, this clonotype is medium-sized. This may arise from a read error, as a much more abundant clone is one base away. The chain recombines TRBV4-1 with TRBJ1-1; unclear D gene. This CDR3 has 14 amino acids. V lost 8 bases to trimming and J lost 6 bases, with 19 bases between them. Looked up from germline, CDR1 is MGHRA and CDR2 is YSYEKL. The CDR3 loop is CASCLGVPNSEAFF. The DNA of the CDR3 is TGCGCCAGCTGTTTGGGCGTTCCGAATTCTGAAGCTTTCTTT.

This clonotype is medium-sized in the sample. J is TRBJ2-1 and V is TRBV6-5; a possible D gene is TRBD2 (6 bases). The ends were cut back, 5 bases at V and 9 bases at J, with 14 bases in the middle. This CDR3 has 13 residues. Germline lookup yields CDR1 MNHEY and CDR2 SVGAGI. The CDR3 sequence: CASSTRRAGEQFF. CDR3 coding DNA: TGTGCCAGCAGTACCCGCCGAGCGGGTGAGCAGTTCTTC.

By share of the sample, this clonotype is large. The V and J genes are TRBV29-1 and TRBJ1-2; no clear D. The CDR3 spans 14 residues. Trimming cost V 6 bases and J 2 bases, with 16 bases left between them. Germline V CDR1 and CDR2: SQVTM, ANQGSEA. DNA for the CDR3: TGCAGCGTCTCCCTGACCGCACCGAACTATGGCTACACCTTC. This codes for CSVSLTAPNYGYTF.

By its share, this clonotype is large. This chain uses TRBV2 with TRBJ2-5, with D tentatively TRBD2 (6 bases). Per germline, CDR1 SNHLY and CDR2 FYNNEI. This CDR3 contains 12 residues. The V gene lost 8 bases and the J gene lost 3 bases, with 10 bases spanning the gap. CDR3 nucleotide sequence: TGTGCCAGCCTGGGACTGGAAGAGACCCAGTACTTC. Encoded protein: CASLGLEETQYF.